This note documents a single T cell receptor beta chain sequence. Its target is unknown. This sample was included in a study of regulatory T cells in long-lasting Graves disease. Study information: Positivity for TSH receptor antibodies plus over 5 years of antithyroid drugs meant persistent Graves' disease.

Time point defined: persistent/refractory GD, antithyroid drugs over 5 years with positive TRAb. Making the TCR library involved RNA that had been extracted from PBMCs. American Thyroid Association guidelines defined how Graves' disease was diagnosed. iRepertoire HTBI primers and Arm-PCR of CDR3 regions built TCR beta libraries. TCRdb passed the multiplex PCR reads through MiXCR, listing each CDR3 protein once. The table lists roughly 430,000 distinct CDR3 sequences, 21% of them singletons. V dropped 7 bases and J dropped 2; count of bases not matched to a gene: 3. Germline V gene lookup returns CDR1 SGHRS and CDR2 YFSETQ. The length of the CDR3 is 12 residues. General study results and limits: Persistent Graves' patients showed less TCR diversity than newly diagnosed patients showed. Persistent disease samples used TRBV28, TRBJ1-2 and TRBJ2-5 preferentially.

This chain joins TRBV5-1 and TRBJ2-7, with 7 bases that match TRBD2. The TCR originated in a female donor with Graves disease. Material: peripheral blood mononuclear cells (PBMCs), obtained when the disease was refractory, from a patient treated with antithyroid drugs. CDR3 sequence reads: CASAGDAYEQYF. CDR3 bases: TGCGCCAGCGCGGGGGACGCCTACGAGCAGTACTTC.